Below, 13 T cell receptor beta chains from the same sample are listed, as sequenced in a study of beta chain features in type 1 diabetes. Overall study results and limits: Among all four CD4+ subsets, Type 1 diabetes patients had TCRB CDR3s that were moderately but significantly shorter.

The authors reverse transcribed all of the isolated RNA, so sequencing captured expressed TCRB transcripts. The table came from immunoSEQ multiplex PCR; TCRdb's copy has only in-frame clones and leaves some out. The sample records tens of thousands of clones, 66% being singletons. These TCRs' antigens remain unknown. Source material: Tregs from blood. The receptors come from a man aged 25 to 45 with type 1 diabetes. Some clones in this sample may be carry-over from other donors' samples.

This sequence joins TRBV4-3 and TRBJ2-4; 8 nucleotides line up with TRBD2. The CDR3 spans 16 residues. Germline lookup yields CDR1 LGHNA and CDR2 YSLEER. The V gene end was trimmed by 0 bases and the J gene end by 6 bases; junction bases not matched to a gene: 7. Here the CDR3 DNA reads TGCGCCAGCAGCCAAGATCCTAGCGGGCCTTTAAACATTCAGTACTTC. Translation: CASSQDPSGPLNIQYF.

This chain links TRBV6-1 with TRBJ1-1; possibly TRBD1 for D (6 bases). This CDR3 spans 13 amino acids. V lost 7 bases and J lost 5, with 14 bases in between. Germline V gene sequence: CDR1 MNHNS, CDR2 SASEGT. CDR3: CASIRGARTEAFF. In DNA form, the CDR3 reads TGTGCCAGCATTCGGGGGGCGAGAACTGAAGCTTTCTTT.

The rearrangement uses TRBV18 and TRBJ1-6, with TRBD1 matching over 8 bases. The CDR3 is 15 amino acids. Trimming at V came to 2 bases and at J to 10 bases, leaving 7 bases not matched to a gene. Germline CDR1 KGHSH, CDR2 LQKENI. The CDR3 nucleotides are TGTGCCAGCTCACCAAAGACAGGGGAAGGATCACCCCTCCACTTT. It yields the protein CASSPKTGEGSPLHF. The entire variable domain, with the rest obtained from reference TRBV18 and TRBJ1-6, is as follows: NAGVMQNPRHLVRRRGQEARLRCSPMKGHSHVYWYRQLPEEGLKFMVYLQKENIIDESGMPKERFSAEFPKEGPSILRIQQVVRGDSAAYFCASSPKTGEGSPLHFGNGTRLTVT.

This clone was observed a few times. The V call is TRBV5-1, the J call TRBJ2-7, with D possibly being TRBD2 (5 bases). The CDR3 extends over 14 amino acids. The ends were cut back, 0 bases at V and 0 bases at J, with 7 bases in the middle. Looked up from germline, CDR1 is SGHRS and CDR2 is YFSETQ. The CDR3 DNA is TGCGCCAGCAGCTTGGGCGGAGGCTCCTACGAGCAGTACTTC. Amino acids: CASSLGGGSYEQYF.

V usage is TRBV5-1 and J usage is TRBJ2-5; 11 bases agree with TRBD2. The CDR3 loop spans 15 amino acids. Germline assignment: CDR1 SGHRS and CDR2 YFSETQ. The junction had 3 bases not matched to a gene; V was cut back by 3 bases and J by 2 bases. The CDR3 bases are TGCGCCAGCAGCTCCGGGACTAGCGGACAAGAGACCCAGTACTTC. Protein product: CASSSGTSGQETQYF. The full variable domain, in which reference TRBV5-1 and TRBJ2-5 provide the parts outside the CDR3, is KAGVTQTPRYLIKTRGQQVTLSCSPISGHRSVSWYQQTPGQGLQFLFEYFSETQRNKGNFPGRFSGRQFSNSRSEMNVSTLELGDSALYLCASSSGTSGQETQYFGPGTRLLVL.

The gene calls are TRBV2 and TRBJ2-7; tentatively, D is TRBD2 (6 bases). This CDR3 region has 12 residues. With 6 bases removed from V and 5 bases from J, the gap between germline ends came to 11 bases. Germline-derived CDR1 and CDR2 are SNHLY and FYNNEI. The chain's CDR3 is CASSRESDEQYF. Written as DNA, the CDR3 is TGTGCCAGCAGCCGGGAGTCGGACGAGCAGTACTTC.

The sample holds one count of this clone. This sequence joins TRBV18 and TRBJ2-1; a possible D gene is TRBD1 (6 bases). Germline assignment: CDR1 KGHSH and CDR2 LQKENI. The V end was cut by 7 bases, the J end by 11 bases, with 21 bases between. The CDR3 consists of 14 residues. As DNA, the CDR3 is TGTGCCAGCTGGGGGCAGGGCGATGGTGGTAAGCAGTTCTTC. Its protein product is CASWGQGDGGKQFF.

This chain links TRBV29-1 with TRBJ2-3, with 9 positions matching TRBD2. J gave up 5 bases and V 5 bases, and 8 bases lay outside the gene matches. In germline, CDR1 is SQVTM, CDR2 ANQGSEA. This CDR3 has 14 amino acids. The CDR3 DNA reads as TGCAGCGTTAAGCTAGCGGGGCTCCAAGATACGCAGTATTTT. Protein: CSVKLAGLQDTQYF.

This chain connects TRBV30 to TRBJ1-1; D gene unclear. The CDR3 totals 11 residues. Between the trimmed V and J ends, which lost 4 bases and 11 bases, there was a span of 14 bases. Looked up from germline, CDR1 is GTSNPN and CDR2 is SVGIG (reference sequence). Written as DNA, the CDR3 is TGTGCCTGGAATTCGTTGGCCACGGCTTTCTTT. It translates to CAWNSLATAFF.

This sequence joins TRBV25-1 and TRBJ2-7; 8 nucleotides line up with TRBD1. With 3 bases clipped from V and 1 base from J, the junction kept 2 bases outside the gene matches. The CDR3 has 14 amino acids. Germline V gives CDR1 MGHDK, CDR2 SYGVNS. The CDR3 sequence: CASSDNRGSYEQYF. CDR3 in DNA: TGTGCCAGCAGTGACAACAGGGGGTCCTACGAGCAGTACTTC.

This clone is medium-sized by share. The chain uses TRBV18 and TRBJ1-1; D call uncertain. Trimming shortened V by 8 bases and J by 1 base, and 14 bases separated the two germline ends. The length of the CDR3 is 14 residues. Germline lookup yields CDR1 KGHSH and CDR2 LQKENI. The CDR3 sequence: CASRPQAKNTEAFF. CDR3 DNA: TGTGCCAGCCGTCCCCAGGCAAAGAACACTGAAGCTTTCTTT.

The V and J genes are TRBV5-4 and TRBJ1-2, with 8 bases fitting TRBD1. V dropped 2 bases and J dropped 2; count of bases not matched to a gene: 2. The CDR3 contains 14 residues. Per germline, CDR1 SGHNT and CDR2 YYREEE (reference sequence). The CDR3 bases are TGTGCCAGCAGCTTCCAGGGGGCGAACTATGGCTACACCTTC. Residues: CASSFQGANYGYTF.

This chain's CDR3 is CASSLAEQVYNEQFF. In DNA, the CDR3 is TGCGCCAGCAGCTTGGCCGAGCAAGTTTACAATGAGCAGTTCTTC. The chain couples TRBV5-1 to TRBJ2-1; D call uncertain. Trimming took off 0 bases at V and 4 bases at J, with 11 bases between the two ends. This CDR3 comprises 15 residues. Germline V gene lookup returns CDR1 SGHRS and CDR2 YFSETQ.